At least ten counts were recorded for the clone carrying this T cell receptor beta chain. Its cognate antigen is unknown. This specimen belongs to a study of Graves' ophthalmopathy and Graves' hyperthyroidism. Points from the study as a whole: The model forecast ophthalmopathy progression, reaching roughly 70% sensitivity and approximately 72% specificity. Detected in blood as well were most expanded thyroid clonotypes with frequency above 0.001.

The authors amplified TCR beta CDR3 regions, and they did so from RNA transcripts for repertoire sequencing. Following a first-round RT-PCR that used HTBI primers, a second-round multiplex PCR was carried out. TCRdb re-called the multiplex PCR reads with MiXCR, one entry per CDR3 protein. The profile covers roughly 36,000 distinct CDR3 sequences, with roughly 50% appearing a single time and 20% to 30% taken by the ten largest. Aged 18 to 65, hyperthyroidism patients had new diagnoses of under 2 months' duration. The evidence that diagnosis relied on was clinical symptoms, serum thyroxine, TRAb, thyroid ultrasound and orbital computed tomography. The CDR3 is made up of 12 amino acids. V gave up 8 bases and J gave up 6 bases, with 12 bases separating them. Germline CDR1 reads MNHNS; CDR2 reads SASEGT.

Sequenced material: peripheral blood. This receptor was obtained from an adult woman with stable Graves' hyperthyroidism. The chain is built from TRBV6-1 and TRBJ2-3; D is uncertain. The DNA for the CDR3 is TGTGCCAGCCGGATGGGTAGGGATACGCAGTATTTT. It codes for CASRMGRDTQYF.